Below are 18 T cell receptor beta chains sequenced from a single sample in a study of spatial heterogeneity in lung cancer. The study, taken as a whole, reports: Tumoral mutation counts were tracked by counts of expanded intratumoral alpha and beta TCRs.

Time point of the sample: sample taken at primary tumor resection. No antigen has been assigned to these receptors. One entry per CDR3 protein, called by TCRdb with MiXCR from the 5' RACE reads. The table shows some 20,000 distinct CDR3 sequences, with over 7% occurring only once. The sample consisted of lung tumor tissue, taken at surgery. The receptor source for this set is a female donor with early-stage non-small cell lung cancer.

Sample share makes this clonotype large (0.1 to 1%). The rearrangement joins TRBV19 to TRBJ1-1; the D is unclear. The V end lost 7 bases, the J end lost 5 bases, and 14 bases lay between the germline ends. Per the germline V gene, CDR1 is LNHDA and CDR2 is SQIVND (reference sequence). CDR3 length equals 13 residues. Written as DNA, the CDR3 is TGTGCCAGTACCCAGGAGTTTAGGACTGAAGCTTTCTTT. This gives the protein CASTQEFRTEAFF.

The chain links TRBV4-2 to TRBJ2-7; TRBD2 matches 8 bases. J gave up 0 bases and V 0 bases, and 4 bases lay outside the gene matches. The CDR3 spans 16 residues. Per germline, CDR1 LGHNA and CDR2 YNFKEQ. The CDR3 region has the DNA TGTGCCAGCAGCCAAGATATCGGGGGGGCCTCCTACGAGCAGTACTTC. This codes for CASSQDIGGASYEQYF.

The V call is TRBV27, the J call TRBJ2-5, with TRBD2 matching over 9 bases. Trimming removed 5 bases from V and 2 bases from J; junction bases left unmatched: 9. This CDR3 region has 16 residues. CDR1 and CDR2 (germline): MNHEY, SMNVEV (reference sequence). CDR3 protein: CASSPQSAGGQETQYF. The CDR3 DNA reads as TGTGCCAGCAGTCCCCAGTCAGCGGGGGGTCAAGAGACCCAGTACTTC.

This clonotype is labeled as medium-sized. The J gene is TRBJ1-6, the V gene TRBV11-2; 8 bases are a match to TRBD1. This CDR3 is 15 amino acids long. Germline V gives CDR1 SGHAT, CDR2 FQNNGV. V dropped 5 bases and J dropped 7; count of bases not matched to a gene: 7. The CDR3 DNA reads as TGTGCCAGCAGCCGACAGGGGCCGACGAATTCACCCCTCCACTTT. As protein: CASSRQGPTNSPLHF.

A few counts support this clonotype. This chain uses TRBV29-1 with TRBJ2-5; 7 bases agree with TRBD1. The ends lost 7 bases at V and 4 bases at J; junction bases unmatched: 3. This CDR3 has 11 amino acids. Germline lookup yields CDR1 SQVTM and CDR2 ANQGSEA. The CDR3 region has the DNA TGCAGCGCCAGGACAGGAGAGACCCAGTACTTC. Encoded protein: CSARTGETQYF.

This clonotype was recorded at least ten times. The rearrangement links TRBV19 to TRBJ2-7; TRBD2 matches at 8 bases. Trimming at V came to 7 bases and at J to 7 bases, leaving 9 bases not matched to a gene. The CDR3 spans 13 residues. Germline V CDR1 and CDR2: LNHDA, SQIVND (reference sequence). CDR3 sequence: CASMQAGAWEQYF. CDR3 DNA sequence: TGTGCCAGTATGCAAGCGGGGGCGTGGGAGCAGTACTTC.

By sample fraction, this clonotype is medium-sized (0.01 to 0.1%). The chain uses TRBV27 and TRBJ1-1; no clear D. The V gene lost 4 bases and the J gene lost 0 bases, with 15 bases spanning the gap. This CDR3 contains 16 residues. Germline loops: CDR1 MNHEY, CDR2 SMNVEV (reference sequence). Here the CDR3 DNA reads TGTGCCAGCAGTTCCAAGGGCGGCAGCCTGAACACTGAAGCTTTCTTT. It encodes CASSSKGGSLNTEAFF.

The CDR3 is CASRPGPNQPQHF. The DNA for the CDR3 is TGTGCCAGCAGGCCGGGGCCCAATCAGCCCCAGCATTTT. The V call is TRBV6-6, the J call TRBJ1-5; a weak D match, TRBD1 (5 bases). This CDR3 comprises 13 residues. CDR1 and CDR2 from the germline V gene are MNHNY and SVGAGI (reference sequence). Trimming removed 6 bases from V and 3 bases from J, with 9 bases in between.

This clonotype was seen many times. The chain is built from TRBV5-1 and TRBJ1-2, with a possible D match to TRBD1 (6 bases). Trimming left V 4 bases short and J 0 bases short, with 13 bases between. CDR3 size: 15 residues. Germline CDR1 is SGHRS and CDR2 is YFSETQ. CDR3 residues: CASSMAGTTNYGYTF. For the CDR3, the DNA is TGCGCCAGCAGCATGGCCGGGACAACTAACTATGGCTACACCTTC.

This clonotype is judged medium-sized. This chain connects TRBV20-1 to TRBJ2-5; TRBD2 might be the D (6 bases). CDR3 length equals 13 residues. Germline assignment: CDR1 DFQATT and CDR2 SNEGSKA (reference sequence). Trimming took off 6 bases at V and 2 bases at J, with 13 bases between the two ends. CDR3 bases: TGCAGTGCATCCGGGGGTAGACAAGAGACCCAGTACTTC. It codes for CSASGGRQETQYF.

This clonotype is labeled medium-sized. This chain joins TRBV29-1 and TRBJ2-1, with a possible D match to TRBD2 (5 bases). The CDR3 has 10 amino acids. CDR1 and CDR2 from the germline V gene are SQVTM and ANQGSEA. Trimming took 6 bases from V and 6 from J, leaving 6 bases between them. CDR3 protein: CSVLGNEQFF. The CDR3 nucleotides read TGCAGCGTACTAGGCAATGAGCAGTTCTTC.

This clonotype has a count of ten or more. This chain uses TRBV29-1 with TRBJ1-2; unclear D gene. Germline V gene sequence: CDR1 SQVTM, CDR2 ANQGSEA. The CDR3 is made up of 10 amino acids. Trimming removed 3 bases from V and 3 bases from J, with 2 bases in between. The CDR3 DNA follows: TGCAGCGTTGATGACTATGGCTACACCTTC. Translating it yields CSVDDYGYTF.

V usage is TRBV6-1 and J usage is TRBJ2-7, with D uncertain. V shed 1 base and J shed 2 bases, with 9 bases lying between them. The CDR3 is 14 amino acids. The germline V gene encodes CDR1 MNHNS and CDR2 SASEGT. CDR3 residues: CASSEGPNTYEQYF. CDR3 coding DNA: TGTGCCAGCAGTGAAGGTCCGAATACCTACGAGCAGTACTTC.

Regarding this clonotype: A much larger clone differs by one base, so this may be a read error. This chain connects TRBV18 to TRBJ2-1, with D possibly being TRBD1 (5 bases). CDR1 is KGHSH, CDR2 LQKENI, per germline. This CDR3 is built from 15 residues. The CDR3 DNA sequence: TGTGTCAGCTCACCAACCCCGGTGACAGACAATGAGCAGTTCTTC. Its protein is CVSSPTPVTDNEQFF.

This clonotype was counted at least ten times. The genes are TRBV27 and TRBJ2-7; no firm D call. This CDR3 has 13 residues. V lost 4 bases and J 1 base, leaving 8 bases between the germline ends. CDR1 and CDR2 (germline): MNHEY, SMNVEV (reference sequence). CDR3 sequence: CASSSGWSYEQYF. CDR3 nucleotide sequence: TGTGCCAGCAGTTCGGGCTGGTCCTACGAGCAGTACTTC.

Within the sample, this clonotype is medium-sized. The chain links TRBV28 to TRBJ2-2, with D perhaps matching TRBD1 (5 bases). This CDR3 comprises 13 residues. Germline V CDR1 and CDR2: MDHEN, SYDVKM. The V and J ends lost 2 bases and 4 bases respectively, with 5 bases between them. For the CDR3, the DNA is TGTGCCAGCAGTTTAAGGGGCACCGGGGAGCTGTTTTTT. This codes for CASSLRGTGELFF.

The sample holds many counts of this clonotype. The DNA of the CDR3 is TGTGCCAGCAGCCATACACCCGGGGGGTCCTACGATTTTATTCCTCTGTACTTC. It yields the protein CASSHTPGGSYDFIPLYF. The rearrangement links TRBV4-2 to TRBJ2-7, with 7 nucleotides matching TRBD2. Trimming took 3 bases from V and 12 from J; bases not matched to a gene: 26. Germline lookup yields CDR1 LGHNA and CDR2 YNFKEQ. CDR3 length equals 18 residues.

The rearrangement joins TRBV28 to TRBJ1-3; possibly TRBD1 for D (5 bases). V was shortened by 4 bases and J by 8 bases, with 18 bases between the two germline ends. The CDR3 runs 15 residues. Germline assignment: CDR1 MDHEN and CDR2 SYDVKM. CDR3 sequence: CASSWDRTSGDTIYF. The DNA for the CDR3 is TGTGCCAGCAGTTGGGACCGGACCTCTGGGGACACCATATATTTT.